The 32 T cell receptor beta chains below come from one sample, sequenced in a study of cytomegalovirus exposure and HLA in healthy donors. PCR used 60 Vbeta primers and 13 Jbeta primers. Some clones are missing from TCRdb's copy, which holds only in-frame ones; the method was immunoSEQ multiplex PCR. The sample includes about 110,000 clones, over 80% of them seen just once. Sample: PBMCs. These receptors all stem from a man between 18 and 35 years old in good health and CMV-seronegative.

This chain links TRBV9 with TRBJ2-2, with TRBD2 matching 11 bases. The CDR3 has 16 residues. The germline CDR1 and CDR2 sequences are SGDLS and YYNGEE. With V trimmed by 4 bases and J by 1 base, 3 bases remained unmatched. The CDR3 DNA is TGTGCCAGCAGCCCCGGGACTAGCGGGAACACCGGGGAGCTGTTTTTT. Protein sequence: CASSPGTSGNTGELFF.

The CDR3: CASSQDYGYTF. CDR3 coding DNA: TGTGCCAGCAGCCAGGATTATGGCTACACCTTC. The chain is built from TRBV5-8 and TRBJ1-2; D not certain. V was cut by 4 bases and J by 5 bases, with 6 bases left in between. The CDR3 covers 11 residues. Germline V gives CDR1 SGHTS, CDR2 YDEGEE.

The CDR3 bases are TGTGCCAGCAGCTTTCTACAGGGTTCAACTAATGAAAAACTGTTTTTT. Translating gives CASSFLQGSTNEKLFF. V gene TRBV11-2 combines with J gene TRBJ1-4, with D perhaps TRBD1 (6 bases). The CDR3 loop spans 16 amino acids. Trimming shortened V by 3 bases and J by 0 bases, and 11 bases separated the two germline ends. Germline CDR1 and CDR2: SGHAT and FQNNGV. The full variable domain, in which reference TRBV11-2 and TRBJ1-4 provide the parts outside the CDR3, is EAGVAQSPRYKIIEKRQSVAFWCNPISGHATLYWYQQILGQGPKLLIQFQNNGVVDDSQLPKDRFSAERLKGVDSTLKIQPAKLEDSAVYLCASSFLQGSTNEKLFFGSGTQLSVL.

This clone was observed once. CDR3 DNA sequence: TGTGCCAGCTCACTTAACAGGGGGACCAACGTCCTGACTTTC. Translation: CASSLNRGTNVLTF. The gene calls are TRBV18 and TRBJ2-6, with 8 bases lining up with TRBD1. Looked up from germline, CDR1 is KGHSH and CDR2 is LQKENI. The CDR3 contains 14 residues. With V trimmed by 4 bases and J by 8 bases, 4 bases remained unmatched.

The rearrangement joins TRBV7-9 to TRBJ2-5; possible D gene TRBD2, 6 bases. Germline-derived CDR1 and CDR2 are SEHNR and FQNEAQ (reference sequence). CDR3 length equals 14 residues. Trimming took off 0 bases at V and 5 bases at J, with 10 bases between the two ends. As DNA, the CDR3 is TGTGCCAGCAGCTTAGCGCTGGGGAGGGAGACCCAGTACTTC. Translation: CASSLALGRETQYF.

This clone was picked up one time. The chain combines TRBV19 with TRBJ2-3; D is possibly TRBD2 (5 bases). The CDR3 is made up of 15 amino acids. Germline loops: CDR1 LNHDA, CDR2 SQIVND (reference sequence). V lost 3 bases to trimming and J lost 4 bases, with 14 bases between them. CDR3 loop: CASSIFAARADTQYF. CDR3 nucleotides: TGTGCCAGTAGTATTTTTGCGGCGCGGGCAGATACGCAGTATTTT.

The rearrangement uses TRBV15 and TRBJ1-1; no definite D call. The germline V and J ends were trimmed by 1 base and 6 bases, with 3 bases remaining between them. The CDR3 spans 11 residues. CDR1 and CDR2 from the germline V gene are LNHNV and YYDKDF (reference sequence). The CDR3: CATSRGPEAFF. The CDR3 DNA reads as TGTGCCACCAGCAGAGGGCCTGAAGCTTTCTTT.

CDR3: CASSPGTGLYEQYF. In nucleotides, the CDR3 is TGTGCCAGCAGCCCAGGGACAGGTCTCTACGAGCAGTACTTC. V and J are TRBV7-9 and TRBJ2-7, with 8 bases identical to TRBD1. Germline V gene sequence: CDR1 SEHNR, CDR2 FQNEAQ (reference sequence). Unmatched junction bases numbered 6, after V lost 5 bases and J lost 3 bases. The CDR3 length is 14 residues.

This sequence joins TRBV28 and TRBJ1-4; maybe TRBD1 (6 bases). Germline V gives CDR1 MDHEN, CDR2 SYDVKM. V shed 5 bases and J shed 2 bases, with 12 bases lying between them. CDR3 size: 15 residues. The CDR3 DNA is TGTGCCAGCAGTAACGGACAGTTCACTAATGAAAAACTGTTTTTT. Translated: CASSNGQFTNEKLFF.

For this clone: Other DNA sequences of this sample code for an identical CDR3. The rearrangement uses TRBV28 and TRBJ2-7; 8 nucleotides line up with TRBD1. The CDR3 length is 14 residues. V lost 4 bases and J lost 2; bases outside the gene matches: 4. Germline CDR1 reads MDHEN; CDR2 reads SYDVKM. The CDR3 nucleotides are TGTGCCAGCAGTTCCGGACAGGGTACCTACGAGCAGTACTTC. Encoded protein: CASSSGQGTYEQYF.

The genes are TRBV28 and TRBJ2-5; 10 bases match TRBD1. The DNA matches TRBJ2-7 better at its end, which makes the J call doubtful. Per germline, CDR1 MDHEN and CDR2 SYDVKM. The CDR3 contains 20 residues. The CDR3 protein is CASSLGIGTGANVPLYEQYF. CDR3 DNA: TGTGCCAGCAGTTTAGGTATTGGGACAGGGGCTAATGTTCCCCTCTACGAGCAGTACTTC.

In DNA, the CDR3 is TGTGCCAGCAGCTTAGAGTTCAGGTACAATGAGCAGTTCTTC. Translating gives CASSLEFRYNEQFF. The chain carries TRBV7-9 and TRBJ2-1, with D uncertain. Germline values: CDR1 SEHNR, CDR2 FQNEAQ (reference sequence). The V and J ends lost 1 base and 4 bases respectively, with 8 bases between them. This CDR3 comprises 14 residues.

CDR3 region: CASSGQGNYGYTF. CDR3 DNA sequence: TGTGCCAGTAGTGGGCAGGGAAACTATGGCTACACCTTC. V usage is TRBV19 and J usage is TRBJ1-2; the D gene is possibly TRBD1 (5 bases). Trimming took off 5 bases at V and 2 bases at J, with 9 bases between the two ends. The germline V gene has CDR1 LNHDA and CDR2 SQIVND (reference sequence). CDR3 length: 13 amino acids.

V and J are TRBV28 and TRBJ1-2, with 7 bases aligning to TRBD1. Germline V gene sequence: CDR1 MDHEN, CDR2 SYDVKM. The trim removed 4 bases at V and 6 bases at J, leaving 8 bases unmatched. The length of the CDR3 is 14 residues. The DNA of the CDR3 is TGTGCCAGCAGTTCGGACAGGATTATGCATGGCTACACCTTC. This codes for CASSSDRIMHGYTF.

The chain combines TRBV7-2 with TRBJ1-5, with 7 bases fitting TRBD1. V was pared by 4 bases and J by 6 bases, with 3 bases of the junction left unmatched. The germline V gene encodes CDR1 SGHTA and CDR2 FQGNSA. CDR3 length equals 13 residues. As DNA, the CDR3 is TGTGCCAGCAGCTCAGACAGGGTTCAGCCCCAGCATTTT. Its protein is CASSSDRVQPQHF. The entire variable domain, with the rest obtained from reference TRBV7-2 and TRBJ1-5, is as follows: GAGVSQSPSNKVTEKGKDVELRCDPISGHTALYWYRQSLGQGLEFLIYFQGNSAPDKSGLPSDRFSAERTGGSVSTLTIQRTQQEDSAVYLCASSSDRVQPQHFGDGTRLSIL.

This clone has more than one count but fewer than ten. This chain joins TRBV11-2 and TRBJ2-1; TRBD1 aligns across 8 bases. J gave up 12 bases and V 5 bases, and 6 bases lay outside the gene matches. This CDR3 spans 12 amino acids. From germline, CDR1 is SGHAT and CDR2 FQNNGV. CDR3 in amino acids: CASSTAGTGQFF. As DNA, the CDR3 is TGTGCCAGCAGCACCGCCGGGACAGGGCAGTTCTTC.

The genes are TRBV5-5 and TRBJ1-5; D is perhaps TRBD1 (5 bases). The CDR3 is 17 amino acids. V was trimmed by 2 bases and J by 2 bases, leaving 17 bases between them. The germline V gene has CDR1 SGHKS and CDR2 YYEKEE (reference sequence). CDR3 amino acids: CASSFSGRRVGNQPQHF. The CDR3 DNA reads TGTGCCAGCAGCTTTTCAGGGCGCAGGGTCGGCAATCAGCCCCAGCATTTT.

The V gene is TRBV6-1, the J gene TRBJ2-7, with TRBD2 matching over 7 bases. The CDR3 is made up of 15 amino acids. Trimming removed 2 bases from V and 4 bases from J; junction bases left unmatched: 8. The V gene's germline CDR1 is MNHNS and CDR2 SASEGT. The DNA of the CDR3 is TGTGCCAGCAGTGAAAAGGGGAGGGTACAGTACGAGCAGTACTTC. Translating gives CASSEKGRVQYEQYF.

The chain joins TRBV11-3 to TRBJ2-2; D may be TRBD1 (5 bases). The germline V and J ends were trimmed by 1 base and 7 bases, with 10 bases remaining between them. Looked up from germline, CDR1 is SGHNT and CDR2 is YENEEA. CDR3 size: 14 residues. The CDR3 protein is CASSLVRAVGELFF. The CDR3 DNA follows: TGTGCCAGCAGCTTAGTCAGGGCTGTCGGGGAGCTGTTTTTT.

The CDR3 nucleotides read TGTGCCAGCAGTGGGGGGGGCAGTGCCACCAAAAACATTCAGTACTTC. Its translation: CASSGGGSATKNIQYF. The chain has TRBV7-2 and TRBJ2-4; TRBD2 is a possible D gene (7 bases). Germline CDR1 and CDR2: SGHTA and FQGNSA. This CDR3 is built from 16 residues. Trimming removed 6 bases from V and 2 bases from J, with 17 bases in between.

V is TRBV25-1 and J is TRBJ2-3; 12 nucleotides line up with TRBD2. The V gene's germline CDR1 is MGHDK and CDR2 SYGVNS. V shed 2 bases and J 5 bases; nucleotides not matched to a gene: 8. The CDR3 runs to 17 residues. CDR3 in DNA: TGTGCCAGCAGTGAAAATCAGGGACTAGCGGGTAGAGATACGCAGTATTTT. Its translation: CASSENQGLAGRDTQYF.

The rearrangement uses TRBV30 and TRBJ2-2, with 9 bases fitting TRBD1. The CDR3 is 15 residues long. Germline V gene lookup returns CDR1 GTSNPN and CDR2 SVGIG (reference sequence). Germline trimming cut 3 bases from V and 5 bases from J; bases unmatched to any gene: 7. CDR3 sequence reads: CAWRGRDRVTGELFF. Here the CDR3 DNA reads TGTGCCTGGAGGGGCCGGGACAGGGTAACCGGGGAGCTGTTTTTT.

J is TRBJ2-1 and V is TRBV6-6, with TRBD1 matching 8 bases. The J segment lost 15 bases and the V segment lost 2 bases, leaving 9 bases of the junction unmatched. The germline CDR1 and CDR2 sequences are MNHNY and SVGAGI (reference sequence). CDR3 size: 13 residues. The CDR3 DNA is TGTGCCAGCAGTTACCTGGGACAGGTTAGAGCGTTCTTC. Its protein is CASSYLGQVRAFF.

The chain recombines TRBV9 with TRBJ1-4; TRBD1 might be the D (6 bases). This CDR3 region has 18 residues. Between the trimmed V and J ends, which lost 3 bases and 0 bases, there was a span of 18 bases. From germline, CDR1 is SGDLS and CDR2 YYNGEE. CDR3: CASSEQGEATATNEKLFF. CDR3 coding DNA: TGTGCCAGCAGCGAACAGGGAGAAGCTACGGCAACTAATGAAAAACTGTTTTTT.

The CDR3 DNA is TGTGCCAGCAGCCGAGACTATGAGCAGTTCTTC. Encoded protein: CASSRDYEQFF. The chain recombines TRBV4-2 with TRBJ2-1; the D is unclear. Trimming cost V 4 bases and J 8 bases, with 6 bases left between them. The germline V gene has CDR1 LGHNA and CDR2 YNFKEQ. The CDR3 sequence is 11 residues long.

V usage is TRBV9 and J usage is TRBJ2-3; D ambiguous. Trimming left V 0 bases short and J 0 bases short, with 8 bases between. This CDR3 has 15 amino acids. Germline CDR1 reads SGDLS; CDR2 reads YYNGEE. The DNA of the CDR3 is TGTGCCAGCAGCGTAGCCCTCGGGAGCACAGATACGCAGTATTTT. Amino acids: CASSVALGSTDTQYF. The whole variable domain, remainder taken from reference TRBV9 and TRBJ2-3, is DSGVTQTPKHLITATGQRVTLRCSPRSGDLSVYWYQQSLDQGLQFLIQYYNGEERAKGNILERFSAQQFPDLHSELNLSSLELGDSALYFCASSVALGSTDTQYFGPGTRLTVL.

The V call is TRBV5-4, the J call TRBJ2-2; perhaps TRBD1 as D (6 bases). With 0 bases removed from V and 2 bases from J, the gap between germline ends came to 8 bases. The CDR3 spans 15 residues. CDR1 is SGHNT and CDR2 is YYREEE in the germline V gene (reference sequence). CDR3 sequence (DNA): TGTGCCAGCAGCTTGGACAGGGATAACACCGGGGAGCTGTTTTTT. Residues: CASSLDRDNTGELFF.

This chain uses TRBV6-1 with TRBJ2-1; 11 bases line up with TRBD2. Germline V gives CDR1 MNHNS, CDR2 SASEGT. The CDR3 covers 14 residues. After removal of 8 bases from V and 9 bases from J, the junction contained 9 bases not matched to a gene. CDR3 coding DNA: TGTGCCAGCCTTACTAGCGGGAGCCGGGTTGAGCAGTTCTTC. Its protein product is CASLTSGSRVEQFF.

In DNA form, the CDR3 reads TGTGCCAGCAGCTTGCCGCCTGGACAGGCGGCGCCTGAAGCTTTCTTT. Its translation is CASSLPPGQAAPEAFF. The V gene is TRBV5-4, the J gene TRBJ1-1; TRBD1 agrees at 7 bases. The CDR3 contains 16 residues. V gave up 1 base and J gave up 6 bases; unmatched junction bases: 12. Germline loops: CDR1 SGHNT, CDR2 YYREEE (reference sequence).

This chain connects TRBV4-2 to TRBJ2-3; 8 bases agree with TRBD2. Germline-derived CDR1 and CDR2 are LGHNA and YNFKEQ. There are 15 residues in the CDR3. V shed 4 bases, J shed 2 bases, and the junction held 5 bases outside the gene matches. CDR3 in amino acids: CASSPTSGPTDTQYF. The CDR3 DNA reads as TGTGCCAGCAGCCCTACTAGCGGCCCCACAGATACGCAGTATTTT.

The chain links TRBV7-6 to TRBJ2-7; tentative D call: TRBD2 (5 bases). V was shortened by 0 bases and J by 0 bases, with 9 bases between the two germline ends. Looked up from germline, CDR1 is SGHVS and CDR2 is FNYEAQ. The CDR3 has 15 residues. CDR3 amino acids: CASSLAFGVSYEQYF. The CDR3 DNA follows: TGTGCCAGCAGCTTAGCGTTCGGGGTCTCCTACGAGCAGTACTTC.

CDR3: CASSSGGDQETQYF. The CDR3, as DNA: TGCGCCAGCAGTTCAGGAGGGGACCAAGAGACCCAGTACTTC. The chain uses TRBV4-1 and TRBJ2-5, with a weak D call TRBD2 (6 bases). CDR1 and CDR2 from the germline V gene are MGHRA and YSYEKL. The CDR3 contains 14 residues. The V gene lost 6 bases and the J gene lost 0 bases, with 11 bases spanning the gap.